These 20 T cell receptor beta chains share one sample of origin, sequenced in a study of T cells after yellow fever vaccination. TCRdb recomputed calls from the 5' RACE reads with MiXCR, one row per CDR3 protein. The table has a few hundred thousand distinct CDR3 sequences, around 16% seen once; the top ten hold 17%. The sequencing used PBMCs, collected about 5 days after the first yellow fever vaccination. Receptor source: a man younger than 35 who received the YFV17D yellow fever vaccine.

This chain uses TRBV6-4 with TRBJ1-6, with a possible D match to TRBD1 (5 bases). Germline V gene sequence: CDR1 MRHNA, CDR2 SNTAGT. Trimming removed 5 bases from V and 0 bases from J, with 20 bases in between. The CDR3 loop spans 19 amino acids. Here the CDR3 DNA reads TGTGCCAGCAGTCCGCGCCCCAATTCAGGGATCTCCTATAATTCACCCCTCCACTTT. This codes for CASSPRPNSGISYNSPLHF.

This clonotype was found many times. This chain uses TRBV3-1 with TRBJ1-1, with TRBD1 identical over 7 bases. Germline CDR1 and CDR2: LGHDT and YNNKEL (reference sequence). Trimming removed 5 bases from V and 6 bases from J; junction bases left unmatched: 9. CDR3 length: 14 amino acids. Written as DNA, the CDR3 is TGTGCCAGCAGCGGATCGGGACAGCAGGCTGAAGCTTTCTTT. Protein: CASSGSGQQAEAFF.

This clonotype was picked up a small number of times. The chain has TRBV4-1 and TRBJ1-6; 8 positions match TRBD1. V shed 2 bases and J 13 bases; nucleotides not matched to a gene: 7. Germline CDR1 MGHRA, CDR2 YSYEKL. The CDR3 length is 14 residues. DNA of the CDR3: TGCGCCAGCAGCCAAAACGACAGGGGATTTCCCCTCCACTTT. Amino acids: CASSQNDRGFPLHF.

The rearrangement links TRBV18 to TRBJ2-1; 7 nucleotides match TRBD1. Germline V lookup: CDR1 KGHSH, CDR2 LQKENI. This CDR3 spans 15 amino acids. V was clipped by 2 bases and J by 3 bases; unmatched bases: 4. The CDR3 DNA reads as TGTGCCAGCTCACCAAGGCAGGGGGACTACAATGAGCAGTTCTTC. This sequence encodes CASSPRQGDYNEQFF.

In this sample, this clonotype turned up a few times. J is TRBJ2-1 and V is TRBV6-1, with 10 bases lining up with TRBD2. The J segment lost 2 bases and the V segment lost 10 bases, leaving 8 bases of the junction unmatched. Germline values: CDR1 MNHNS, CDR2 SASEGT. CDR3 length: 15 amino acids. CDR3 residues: CATKGSGGAYNEQFF. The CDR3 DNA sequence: TGTGCCACCAAAGGGAGCGGGGGGGCCTACAATGAGCAGTTCTTC.

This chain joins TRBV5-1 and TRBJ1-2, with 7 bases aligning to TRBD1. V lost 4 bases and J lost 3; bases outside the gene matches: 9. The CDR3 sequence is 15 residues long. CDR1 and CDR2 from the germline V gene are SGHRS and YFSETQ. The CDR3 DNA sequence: TGCGCCAGCAGCCCAACAGGGGTGATCGACTATGGCTACACCTTC. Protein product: CASSPTGVIDYGYTF.

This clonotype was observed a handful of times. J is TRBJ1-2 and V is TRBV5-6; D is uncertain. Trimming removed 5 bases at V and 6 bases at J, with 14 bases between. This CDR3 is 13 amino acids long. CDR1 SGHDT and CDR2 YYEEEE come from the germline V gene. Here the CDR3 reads CASSPLYPDGYTF. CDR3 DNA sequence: TGTGCCAGCAGTCCCCTGTATCCGGATGGCTACACCTTC.

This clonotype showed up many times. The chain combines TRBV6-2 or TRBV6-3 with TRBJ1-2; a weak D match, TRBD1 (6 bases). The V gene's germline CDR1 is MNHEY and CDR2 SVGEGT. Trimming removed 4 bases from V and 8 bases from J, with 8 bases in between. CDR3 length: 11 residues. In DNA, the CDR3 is TGTGCCAGCAGTTTCGGGGGCGGCTACACCTTC. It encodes CASSFGGGYTF.

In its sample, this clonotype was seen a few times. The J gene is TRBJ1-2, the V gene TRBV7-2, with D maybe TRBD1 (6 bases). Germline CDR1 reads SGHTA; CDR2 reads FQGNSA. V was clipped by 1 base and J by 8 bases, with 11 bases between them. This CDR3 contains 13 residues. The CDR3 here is CASSLDRDGGYTF. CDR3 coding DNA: TGTGCCAGCAGCTTAGACAGGGATGGAGGCTACACCTTC.

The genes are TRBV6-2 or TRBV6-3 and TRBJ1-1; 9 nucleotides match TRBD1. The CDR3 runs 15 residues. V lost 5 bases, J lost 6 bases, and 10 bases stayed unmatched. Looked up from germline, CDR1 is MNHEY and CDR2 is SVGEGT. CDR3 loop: CASSEDRGIYAEAFF. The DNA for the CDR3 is TGTGCCAGCAGTGAGGACAGGGGAATTTACGCTGAAGCTTTCTTT.

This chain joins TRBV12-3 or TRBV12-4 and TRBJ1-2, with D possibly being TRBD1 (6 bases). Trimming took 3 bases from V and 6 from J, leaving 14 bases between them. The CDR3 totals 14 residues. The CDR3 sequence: CASSFSAGVDGYTF. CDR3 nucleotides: TGTGCCAGCAGTTTCTCTGCAGGGGTCGATGGCTACACCTTC.

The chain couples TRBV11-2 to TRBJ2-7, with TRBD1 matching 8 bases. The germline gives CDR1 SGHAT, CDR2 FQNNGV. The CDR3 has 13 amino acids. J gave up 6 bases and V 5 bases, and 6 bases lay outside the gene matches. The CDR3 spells CASSTTGVGEQYV. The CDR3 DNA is TGTGCCAGCAGCACGACAGGGGTAGGCGAGCAGTACGTC.

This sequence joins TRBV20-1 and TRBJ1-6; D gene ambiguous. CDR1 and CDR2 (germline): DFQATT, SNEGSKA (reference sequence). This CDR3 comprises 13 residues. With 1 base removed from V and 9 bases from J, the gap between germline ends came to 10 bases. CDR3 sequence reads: CSARVVEGSPLHF. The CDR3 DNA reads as TGCAGTGCTAGAGTCGTGGAAGGTTCACCCCTCCACTTT.

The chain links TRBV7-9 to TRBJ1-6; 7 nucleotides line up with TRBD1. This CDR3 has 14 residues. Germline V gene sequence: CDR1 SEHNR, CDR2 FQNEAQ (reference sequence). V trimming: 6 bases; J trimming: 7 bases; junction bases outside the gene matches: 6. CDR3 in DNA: TGTGCCAGCAGGGGCGGGACAGTAAATTCACCCCTCCACTTT. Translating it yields CASRGGTVNSPLHF. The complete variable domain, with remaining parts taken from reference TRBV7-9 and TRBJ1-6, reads DTGVSQNPRHKITKRGQNVTFRCDPISEHNRLYWYRQTLGQGPEFLTYFQNEAQLEKSRLLSDRFSAERPKGSFSTLEIQRTEQGDSAMYLCASRGGTVNSPLHFGNGTRLTVT.

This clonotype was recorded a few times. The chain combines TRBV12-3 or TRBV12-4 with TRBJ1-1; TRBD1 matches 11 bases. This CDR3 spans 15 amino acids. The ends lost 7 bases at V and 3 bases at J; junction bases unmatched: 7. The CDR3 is CASTRTGGAHTEAFF. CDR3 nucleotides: TGTGCCAGCACCCGGACAGGGGGCGCGCACACTGAAGCTTTCTTT.

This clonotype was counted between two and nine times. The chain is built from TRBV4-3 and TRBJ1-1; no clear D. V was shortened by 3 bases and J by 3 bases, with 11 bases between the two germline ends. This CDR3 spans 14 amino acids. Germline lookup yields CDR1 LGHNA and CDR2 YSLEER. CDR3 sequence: CASSHVREDTEAFF. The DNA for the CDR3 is TGCGCCAGCAGCCACGTGAGGGAGGACACTGAAGCTTTCTTT.

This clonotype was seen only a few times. The CDR3 here is CASSTPGGQGAHEQYF. CDR3 coding DNA: TGTGCCAGCAGCACCCCCGGTGGACAGGGGGCCCACGAGCAGTACTTC. The chain couples TRBV7-9 to TRBJ2-7; 11 nucleotides align to TRBD1. The CDR3 runs to 16 residues. Trimming at V came to 5 bases and at J to 5 bases, leaving 11 bases not matched to a gene. Per germline, CDR1 SEHNR and CDR2 FQNEAQ (reference sequence).

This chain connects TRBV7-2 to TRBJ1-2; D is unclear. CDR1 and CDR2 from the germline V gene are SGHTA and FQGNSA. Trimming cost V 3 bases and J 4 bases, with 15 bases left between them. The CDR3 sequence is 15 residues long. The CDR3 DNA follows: TGTGCCAGCAGCTTGATCCCTAGTGGGGTCTATGGCTACACCTTC. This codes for CASSLIPSGVYGYTF. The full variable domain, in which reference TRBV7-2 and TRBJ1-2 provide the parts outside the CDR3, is GAGVSQSPSNKVTEKGKDVELRCDPISGHTALYWYRQSLGQGLEFLIYFQGNSAPDKSGLPSDRFSAERTGGSVSTLTIQRTQQEDSAVYLCASSLIPSGVYGYTFGSGTRLTVV.

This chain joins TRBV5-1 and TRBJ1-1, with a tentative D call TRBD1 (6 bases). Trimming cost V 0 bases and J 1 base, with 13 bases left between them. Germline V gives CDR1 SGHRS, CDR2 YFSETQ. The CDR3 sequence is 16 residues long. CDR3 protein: CASSLETGLANTEAFF. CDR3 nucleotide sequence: TGCGCCAGCAGCTTGGAGACAGGTCTCGCGAACACTGAAGCTTTCTTT.

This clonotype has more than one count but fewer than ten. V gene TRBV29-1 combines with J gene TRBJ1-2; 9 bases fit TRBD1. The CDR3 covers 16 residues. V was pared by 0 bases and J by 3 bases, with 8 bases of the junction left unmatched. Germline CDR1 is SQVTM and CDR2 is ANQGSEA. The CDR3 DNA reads TGCAGCGTTGAAGATTATTCGGACAGGGGACACTATGGCTACACCTTC. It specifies CSVEDYSDRGHYGYTF.